The rows below give T cell receptor beta chains drawn from one sample of a study of blood T cell repertoires in COVID-19. Sequencing was performed with immunoSEQ multiplex PCR; in TCRdb, only in-frame clones are kept and a portion is missing. The table has roughly 330,000 clones, 86% seen once; the top ten hold under 2%. The specimen sequenced was peripheral blood. The receptors come from a woman in her fifties or sixties with acute or convalescent COVID-19. Each CDR3 is given with its conserved first and last residue. A D gene is named only where the DNA matches it firmly. A row's size may be missing; if present it is once, few, many or a size class.

>.|TRBJ2-2|TRBV7-9|.
TGTACCAGCAGCTTTCTGGGGGAGCTGTTTTTT
CTSSFLGELFF
>.|TRBJ1-4|TRBV6-6|.
TGTGCCAGCAGCGGTACAGGATCAACTAATGAAAAACTGTTTTTT
CASSGTGSTNEKLFF
>.|TRBJ2-2|TRBV11-3|TRBD2
TGTGCCAGCAGCTCCGTAGCGGGAGGAAAGAACACCGGGGAGCTGTTTTTT
CASSSVAGGKNTGELFF
>few|TRBJ2-7|TRBV5-1|TRBD1
TGCGCCAGCAGCTTGGCCGGCCCGGGACAGATTTACGAGCAGTACTTC
CASSLAGPGQIYEQYF
>.|TRBJ2-5|TRBV20-1|.
TGCAGTGCTAGTGTCAGACAAGAGACCCAGTACTTC
CSASVRQETQYF
>.|TRBJ2-2|TRBV24-1|.
TGTGCCACCAGTGATCAGGGTTCCGGGGAGCTGTTTTTT
CATSDQGSGELFF
>.|TRBJ1-4|TRBV28|.
TGTGCCAGCAGGTCCAGGGGTGTGGAAAAACTGTTTTTT
CASRSRGVEKLFF
>.|TRBJ2-3|TRBV5-1|.
TGCGCCAGCAGCTTGTCTGGCGGGGACACAGATACGCAGTATTTT
CASSLSGGDTDTQYF
>.|TRBJ1-3|TRBV2|.
TGTGCCAGCAGTGCGGTTGGAAACACCATATATTTT
CASSAVGNTIYF
>.|TRBJ2-3|TRBV7-3|TRBD2
TGTGCCAGCAGCCCCTCCGGGACTAGCGGAACCTGGGCGGAGTATTTT
CASSPSGTSGTWAEYF
>few|TRBJ2-3|TRBV4-3|TRBD2
TGCGCCAGCAGCCAAGCCTCTTTAGCGGGAGAGATGGCAGATACGCAGTATTTT
CASSQASLAGEMADTQYF
>.|TRBJ2-7|TRBV7-2|TRBD1
TGTGCCAGCAGCTCCCTGGACAGGGGGGGGGAGAAGCAGTACTTC
CASSSLDRGGEKQYF
>.|TRBJ1-1|TRBV5-1|TRBD1
TGCGCCTCCCGAAGGGACAGGGATGATGCAACTGAAGCTTTCTTT
CASRRDRDDATEAFF
>.|TRBJ2-5|TRBV25-1|TRBD2
TGTGCCAGCAGTGAATGGGGCGGGAGGGGTCAAGAGACCCAGTACTTC
CASSEWGGRGQETQYF
>.|TRBJ2-3|TRBV5-4|TRBD1
TGTGCCAGCAGCTTGGAGTGGGGCAGGGGGCGAAGGGATACGCAGTATTTT
CASSLEWGRGRRDTQYF
>.|TRBJ2-1|TRBV6-5|.
TGTGCCAGCAGTTACGGCAGGGGATCCTACAATGAGCAGTTCTTC
CASSYGRGSYNEQFF
>.|TRBJ1-2|TRBV28|TRBD1
TGTGCCAGCAGTCTGGGACAGGGGTACTATGGCTACACCTTC
CASSLGQGYYGYTF
>.|TRBJ2-1|TRBV4-3|.
TGCGCCAGCAGCCAAGAATCCCTGAGGGATGAGCAGTTCTTC
CASSQESLRDEQFF
>.|TRBJ1-5|TRBV15|TRBD1
TGTGCCACCAGCAGAGCAGGGGGCGATCAGCCCCAGCATTTT
CATSRAGGDQPQHF
>.|TRBJ2-6|TRBV9|TRBD1
TGTGCCAGCAGCCCCCCCCTCTCCGGGACAGGGAGGACTGGGGCCAACGTCCTGACTTTC
CASSPPLSGTGRTGANVLTF
>.|TRBJ2-7|TRBV28|TRBD2
TGTGCCAGCAGAGAACAGGAGGGGAGGGGCAGCTCCTACGAGCAGTACTTC
CASREQEGRGSSYEQYF
>.|TRBJ2-3|TRBV7-3|TRBD1
TGTGCCAGCAGCTTAACGAGGGACAGGGCCCAGGGGCAGTATTTT
CASSLTRDRAQGQYF
>.|TRBJ2-1|TRBV7-3|TRBD2
TGTGCCAGCAGCTTCGCGGGAGCGGGTGAGCAGTTCTTC
CASSFAGAGEQFF
>.|TRBJ2-2|TRBV7-2|.
TGTGCCAGCAGCTTCGGACAGACCACCGGGGAGCTGTTTTTT
CASSFGQTTGELFF
>.|TRBJ2-1|TRBV7-3|TRBD2
TGTGCCAGCAGCATGCGGGACTACCCCGAGCAGTTCTTC
CASSMRDYPEQFF
>.|TRBJ1-1|TRBV4-1|.
TGCGCCAGCAGCCAAGGGCGCGGGTGGGCCACTGAAGCTTTCTTT
CASSQGRGWATEAFF
>.|TRBJ2-3|TRBV6-5|.
TGTGCCAGCAAAGGAGGAACCTCGGACACAGATACGCAGTATTTT
CASKGGTSDTDTQYF
>.|TRBJ1-5|TRBV6-5|.
TGTGCCAGCAATCAGGGAAATCAGCCCCAGCATTTT
CASNQGNQPQHF
>few|TRBJ1-2|TRBV2|.
TGTGCCAGCAGTGAGCAGGGTAGGGGCTATGGCTACACCTTC
CASSEQGRGYGYTF
>few|TRBJ2-7|TRBV6-2/TRBV6-3|TRBD2
TGTGCCAGCAGTTATAGCCCGGGACTAGCCTACGAGCAGTACTTC
CASSYSPGLAYEQYF
>.|TRBJ2-1|TRBV6-4|TRBD2
TGTGCCAGCAGTGACTCGGCTAGCGGGGGGTACAATGAGCAGTTCTTC
CASSDSASGGYNEQFF
>.|TRBJ1-1|TRBV15|TRBD1
TGTGCCACCAGCAGGGTCATCGGGACAGGGCCCACTGAAGCTTTCTTT
CATSRVIGTGPTEAFF
>.|TRBJ2-7|TRBV9|.
TGTGCCAGCAGCGCAGGCGCGGGACAGTTACGGCCCTACGAGCAGTACTTC
CASSAGAGQLRPYEQYF
>.|TRBJ2-7|TRBV4-2|TRBD1
TGTGCCAGCAGCCAAGGGACAGGGCCGTCCTACGAGCAGTACTTC
CASSQGTGPSYEQYF
>.|TRBJ1-2|TRBV6-1|TRBD1
TGTGCCAGCAGTGAGGGACAGGGGGCGATCTATGGCTACACCTTC
CASSEGQGAIYGYTF
>.|TRBJ2-2|TRBV11-2|.
TGTGCCAGCAGGTCGTTTCTGGCTAGGCGGGTCGGGGAGCTGTTTTTT
CASRSFLARRVGELFF
>.|TRBJ2-7|TRBV30|TRBD1
TGTGCCTGGAGTGCGGGACAGGGAAGCTCCTACGAGCAGTACTTC
CAWSAGQGSSYEQYF
>once|TRBJ2-2|TRBV28|TRBD2
TGTGCCGCTACCGAGGGAGGGACGAACACCGGGGAGCTGTTTTTT
CAATEGGTNTGELFF
>.|TRBJ1-5|TRBV6-5|.
TGTGCCAGCAGTTCGGGCAATCAGCCCCAGCATTTT
CASSSGNQPQHF
>.|TRBJ2-7|TRBV7-3|TRBD2
TGTGCCAGCAGCCTGATAGCGGGATCGGCGTTGGAGCAGTACTTC
CASSLIAGSALEQYF
>.|TRBJ1-1|TRBV28|.
TGTGCCAGCAGTCCCTCTCACTTAGTCCAGGGAGAAGCTTTCTTT
CASSPSHLVQGEAFF
>.|TRBJ2-7|TRBV7-2|TRBD1
TGTGCCAGCAGCTTACTCCGACAGGGCCAAGGGAAACAGTACTTC
CASSLLRQGQGKQYF
>once|TRBJ1-1|TRBV30|.
TGTGCCTGGAGCCGCATGGAGGGCGAAGCTTTCTTT
CAWSRMEGEAFF
>.|TRBJ2-7|TRBV27|TRBD2
TGTGCCAGCAGTCTTACTAGCGGGAGCCTTTACGAGCAGTACTTC
CASSLTSGSLYEQYF
>.|TRBJ1-2|TRBV9|TRBD1
TGTGCCAGCAGCCGACAGGGGGTGGACTATGGCTACACCTTC
CASSRQGVDYGYTF
>few|TRBJ2-2|TRBV10-1|.
TGCGCCACTTTAAACACCGGGGAGCTGTTTTTT
CATLNTGELFF
>.|TRBJ2-1|TRBV30|TRBD2
TGTGCCTGGTCCATTAGCGGGAGGGCCTATGAGCAGTTCTTC
CAWSISGRAYEQFF
>.|TRBJ1-1|TRBV10-3|TRBD1
TGTGCCATCGAACGACAGGGGGGCACTGAAGCTTTCTTT
CAIERQGGTEAFF
>once|TRBJ2-1|TRBV2|TRBD2
TGTGCCAGCCGCTCGACTAGCGGGAGGGGTGGTAGTTACAATGAGCAGTTCTTC
CASRSTSGRGGSYNEQFF
>.|TRBJ2-5|TRBV18|.
TGTGCCAGCTCACCCTGGACTTCACGTCAAGAGACCCAGTACTTC
CASSPWTSRQETQYF
>once|TRBJ1-5|TRBV2|.
TGTGCCAGCAGTGTGGGGGGGAGCCAGCCCCAGCATTTT
CASSVGGSQPQHF
>once|TRBJ1-1|TRBV19|.
TGTGCCAGTATCTCCGCCCCCCAGGGTATAGGCACTGAAGCTTTCTTT
CASISAPQGIGTEAFF
>.|TRBJ2-3|TRBV7-6|TRBD2
TGTGCCAGCAGCTTAAGACTAGCGGGAGCGACAGATACGCAGTATTTT
CASSLRLAGATDTQYF
>.|TRBJ1-2|TRBV6-5|TRBD1
TGTGCCATAACTCGGACAGGGGTAGACTATGGCTACACCTTC
CAITRTGVDYGYTF
>once|TRBJ1-1|TRBV28|TRBD1
TGTGCCAGCAGTTCCCCGGGACAGTCGAACACTGAAGCTTTCTTT
CASSSPGQSNTEAFF
>.|TRBJ2-6|TRBV19|.
TGTGCCAGTAGTATCCAGGGTTCTGGGGCCAACGTCCTGACTTTC
CASSIQGSGANVLTF
>.|TRBJ2-2|TRBV3-1/TRBV3-2|.
TGTGCCAGCAGCCAAGGTCGGCCACAGGGTACCGGGGAGCTGTTTTTT
CASSQGRPQGTGELFF
>.|TRBJ2-7|TRBV13|.
TGTGCCAGCAGCTTAGGGACAGATCACCCCTACGAGCAGTACTTC
CASSLGTDHPYEQYF
>few|TRBJ2-1|TRBV19|TRBD1
TGTGCCAGTAGTATGCGAACCGGGACAGGGGTATACAATGAGCAGTTCTTC
CASSMRTGTGVYNEQFF
>.|TRBJ2-1|TRBV11-3|TRBD2
TGTGCCAGCAGCTTAGGAGCGGGAGTTGGCAATGAGCAGTTCTTC
CASSLGAGVGNEQFF